Below, one T cell receptor (beta chain) is given with its context. Libraries were prepared by immunoSEQ multiplex PCR; TCRdb keeps only in-frame clonotypes and omits some of them. Here the sample spans about 370,000 clones, 80% to 90% being singletons. This sample was taken from a study of blood T cell repertoires in COVID-19. Study as a whole: The United States, Italy and Spain supplied acute and convalescent COVID-19 samples.

Participants spanned ages about 18 to 100 years and resided in about 25 US areas. Participants were placed into cohorts based on the clinical history they reported. V lost 3 bases to trimming and J lost 4 bases; unmatched junction nucleotides: 5. The CDR3 runs 15 residues. Germline V gives CDR1 ENHRY, CDR2 SYGVKD. The receptor was derived from a man younger than 35 who had recovered from COVID-19. Sequenced sample: PBMCs or T cells enriched from blood (not recorded which). The chain employs TRBV10-3 and TRBJ1-1, with 10 bases fitting TRBD1. CDR3 protein: CAISDSGTGATEAFF. CDR3 nucleotide sequence: TGTGCCATCAGTGATTCCGGGACAGGGGCCACTGAAGCTTTCTTT.